These 10 T cell receptor beta chains were sequenced from one sample in a study of CD8+ T cells in alopecia areata. Sequencing used cDNA as its template, made by extracting RNA and reverse transcribing it. Assay used: immunoSEQ multiplex PCR; TCRdb lists only in-frame clones, some missing. The sample holds about 110,000 clones; approximately 63% are singletons and the top ten take about 20%. The sequenced sample consisted of CD8+ T cells sorted from blood. Receptor source: a human donor in good health.

This clone appeared a few times. The chain is built from TRBV5-4 and TRBJ1-2; tentatively, D is TRBD1 (6 bases). The V gene's germline CDR1 is SGHNT and CDR2 YYREEE (reference sequence). The CDR3 loop spans 15 amino acids. The ends were cut back, 0 bases at V and 3 bases at J, with 12 bases in the middle. The CDR3 here is CASSLDRGGHYGYTF. In DNA form, the CDR3 reads TGTGCCAGCAGCTTGGATCGCGGGGGCCACTATGGCTACACCTTC.

V gene TRBV13 combines with J gene TRBJ2-3; the match to TRBD2 covers 13 bases. With V trimmed by 3 bases and J by 2 bases, 14 bases remained unmatched. Germline assignment: CDR1 PRHDT and CDR2 FYEKMQ (reference sequence). The CDR3 covers 20 residues. The CDR3 reads CASSFDHPATSGGHTDTQYF. CDR3 nucleotides: TGTGCCAGCAGCTTCGACCATCCCGCGACTAGCGGGGGGCACACAGATACGCAGTATTTT.

The V gene is TRBV7-9, the J gene TRBJ2-5, with D tentatively TRBD2 (6 bases). The CDR3 is 15 amino acids. Trimming shortened V by 5 bases and J by 4 bases, and 17 bases separated the two germline ends. Germline assignment: CDR1 SEHNR and CDR2 FQNEAQ (reference sequence). CDR3 region: CASSETNSEGETQYF. The CDR3 DNA follows: TGTGCCAGCAGCGAAACAAATTCGGAGGGAGAGACCCAGTACTTC.

The chain is built from TRBV4-3 and TRBJ1-2, with no clear D. The germline gives CDR1 LGHNA, CDR2 YSLEER. V was shortened by 0 bases and J by 4 bases, with 18 bases between the two germline ends. The CDR3 has 17 amino acids. CDR3 sequence: CASSQDGWSESGYGYTF. The CDR3 nucleotides are TGCGCCAGCAGCCAAGATGGTTGGAGTGAGTCGGGCTATGGCTACACCTTC.

The chain couples TRBV28 to TRBJ2-7, with a weak D call TRBD2 (6 bases). Trimming took 4 bases from V and 1 from J, leaving 17 bases between them. Germline CDR1 reads MDHEN; CDR2 reads SYDVKM. The CDR3 extends over 16 amino acids. The CDR3 here is CASSSLLWRGSYEQYF. CDR3 coding DNA: TGTGCCAGCAGTTCGCTTCTCTGGCGGGGTTCCTACGAGCAGTACTTC.

This chain uses TRBV9 with TRBJ2-7; tentatively, D is TRBD1 (5 bases). The ends were cut back, 0 bases at V and 4 bases at J, with 8 bases in the middle. The CDR3 extends over 13 amino acids. CDR1 SGDLS and CDR2 YYNGEE come from the germline V gene. CDR3 bases: TGTGCCAGCAGCGTAGCCCCAGGGTACGAGCAGTACTTC. Its protein product is CASSVAPGYEQYF.

This chain links TRBV29-1 with TRBJ2-5; possibly TRBD2 for D (5 bases). Trimming removed 0 bases from V and 5 bases from J, with 16 bases in between. Germline V gene data show CDR1 as SQVTM and CDR2 as ANQGSEA. The CDR3 has 15 residues. The CDR3 spells CSVEDKGAYPETQYF. The CDR3 DNA sequence: TGCAGCGTTGAAGACAAGGGAGCCTATCCGGAGACCCAGTACTTC.

Only a few counts were recorded for this clone. This chain connects TRBV10-2 to TRBJ2-7, with a tentative D call TRBD2 (6 bases). This CDR3 spans 13 amino acids. Germline values: CDR1 WSHSY, CDR2 SAAADI. V lost 8 bases to trimming and J lost 0 bases, with 11 bases between them. The CDR3 sequence is CASGTWDSYEQYF. The CDR3 DNA sequence: TGCGCCAGCGGGACTTGGGACTCCTACGAGCAGTACTTC.

The rearrangement links TRBV14 to TRBJ1-1; 7 bases agree with TRBD1. The CDR3 runs 16 residues. Per germline, CDR1 SGHDN and CDR2 FVKESK. J was trimmed by 4 bases and V by 1 base; bases with no gene match: 9. The CDR3 coding sequence is TGTGCCAGCAGCCAAGTCTCCGACAGGGTCAGCACTGAAGCTTTCTTT. It yields the protein CASSQVSDRVSTEAFF.

This sequence joins TRBV25-1 and TRBJ2-5, with D unresolved. The last part of the DNA fits TRBJ2-7 better; the J call may be wrong. CDR1 MGHDK and CDR2 SYGVNS come from the germline V gene. The CDR3 has 11 residues. This CDR3 is CASSESYEQYF. The DNA for the CDR3 is TGTGCCAGCAGTGAATCGTACGAGCAGTACTTC.